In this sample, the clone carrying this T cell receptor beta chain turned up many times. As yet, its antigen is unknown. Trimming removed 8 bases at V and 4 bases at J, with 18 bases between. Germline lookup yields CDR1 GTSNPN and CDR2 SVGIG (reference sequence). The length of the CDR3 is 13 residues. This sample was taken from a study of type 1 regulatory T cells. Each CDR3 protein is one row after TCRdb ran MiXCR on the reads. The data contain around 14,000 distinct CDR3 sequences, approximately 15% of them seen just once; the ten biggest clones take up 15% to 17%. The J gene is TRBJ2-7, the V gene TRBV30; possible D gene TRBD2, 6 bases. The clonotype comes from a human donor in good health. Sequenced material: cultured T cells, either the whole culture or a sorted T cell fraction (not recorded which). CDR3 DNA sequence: TGTGCCGCGGGACGGATGGGGTTGTACGAGCAGTACTTC. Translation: CAAGRMGLYEQYF.